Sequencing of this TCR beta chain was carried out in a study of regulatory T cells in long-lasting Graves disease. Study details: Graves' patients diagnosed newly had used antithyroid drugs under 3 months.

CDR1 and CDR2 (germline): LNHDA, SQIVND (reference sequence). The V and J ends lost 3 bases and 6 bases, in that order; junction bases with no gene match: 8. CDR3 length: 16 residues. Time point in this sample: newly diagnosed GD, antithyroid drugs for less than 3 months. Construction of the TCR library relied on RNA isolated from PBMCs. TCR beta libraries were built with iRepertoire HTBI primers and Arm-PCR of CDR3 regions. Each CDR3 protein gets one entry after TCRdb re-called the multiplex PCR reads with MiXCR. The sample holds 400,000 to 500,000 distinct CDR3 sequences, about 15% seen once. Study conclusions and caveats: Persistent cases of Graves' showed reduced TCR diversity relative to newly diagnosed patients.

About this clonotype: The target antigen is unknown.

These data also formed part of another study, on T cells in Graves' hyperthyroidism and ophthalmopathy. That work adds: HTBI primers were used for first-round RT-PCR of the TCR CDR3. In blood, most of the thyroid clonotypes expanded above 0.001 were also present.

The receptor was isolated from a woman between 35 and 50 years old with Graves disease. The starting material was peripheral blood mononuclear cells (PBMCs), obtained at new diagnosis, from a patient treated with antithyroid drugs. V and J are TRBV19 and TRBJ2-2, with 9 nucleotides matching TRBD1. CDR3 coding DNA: TGTGCCAGTAGTATCCTGACAGGGGGGTCGGCCGGGGAGCTGTTTTTT. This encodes CASSILTGGSAGELFF.